Reported below is one T cell receptor (beta chain). These data belong to a study of long-term antiretroviral therapy in people with HIV. Donors each had at least one pre-ART PBMC sample and at least two post-ART ones. Treated in the United States were all of the participants with HIV. Trimming stripped 3 bases from V and 9 bases from J, with 15 bases between. Germline V lookup: CDR1 GTSNPN, CDR2 SVGIG (reference sequence). This CDR3 comprises 13 residues. Sequencing used immunoSEQ v3.0 at survey level. Clones were sequenced by immunoSEQ multiplex PCR, and TCRdb holds only the in-frame ones, with some missing. The sample consists of about 36,000 clones, about 94% of them appearing once.

The gene calls are TRBV30 and TRBJ2-1; tentatively, D is TRBD1 (6 bases). This sample comprised unsorted PBMCs, obtained 4.1 years after starting antiretroviral therapy. The TCR was taken from a woman between 45 and 60 years old with HIV. CDR3 region: CAWSQSGDPEQFF. The CDR3 region has the DNA TGTGCCTGGAGCCAATCAGGGGATCCTGAGCAGTTCTTC.